This TCR beta chain came from a study of T-cell memory formation after mild COVID-19. Study summary: Largely donor-specific TCR clusters were found.

Trimming cost V 5 bases and J 1 base, with 13 bases left between them. There are 15 residues in the CDR3. Germline V lookup: CDR1 LGHNA, CDR2 YSLEER. For this clonotype: Its target is not known.

General study findings and limits: The appearance of some responding clones in pre-infection memory suggested that cross-reactive memory joined. Researchers could not confirm that second-wave clones peaking on day 37 targeted SARS-CoV-2.

Employing constant-segment primers, 5'RACE generated TCR alpha and TCR beta cDNA libraries bearing sample barcodes and UMIs. TCRdb reanalysed the 5' RACE reads using MiXCR and keeps one entry per CDR3 protein. The sample lists a few hundred thousand distinct CDR3 sequences, 15% to 20% occurring once. The source is a young man who had mild COVID-19 (a few samples of this study predate the infection). Cell type and time point are not known. Material for sequencing was PBMCs or a T cell subset sorted from them (not recorded which). This chain joins TRBV4-3 and TRBJ2-3; TRBD2 is a possible D gene (6 bases). The CDR3 here is CASSLGGDGTDTQYF. Here the CDR3 DNA reads TGCGCCAGCAGCTTGGGGGGAGACGGCACAGATACGCAGTATTTT.